The T cell receptor (beta chain) under discussion was sequenced for a study of blood T cells in healthy people across ages. Germline CDR1 and CDR2: DFQATT and SNEGSKA (reference sequence). CDR3 length equals 13 residues. Trimming took 5 bases from V and 5 from J; bases not matched to a gene: 6. Whenever a sample was processed, at least 7 million PBMCs were isolated. No fewer than 5.5 micrograms of total RNA were isolated from every sample. Primers used in a second PCR of about 6 to 11 cycles were a sample-barcoded 5' primer and a J-beta primer mix. Every molecule of cDNA carried a tag from a template-switch adaptor with 12 random nucleotides. TCRdb re-analysed the 5' RACE reads in MiXCR, keeping a single row per CDR3 protein. In the table there are over 1.5 million distinct CDR3 sequences, about 49% of which are singletons.

This clonotype was sampled from a woman aged 40 to 50 in good health. The chain has TRBV20-1 and TRBJ2-1; 7 nucleotides align to TRBD1. The specimen sequenced was blood. CDR3 in DNA: TGCAGTGCTTCAGGACAGGCGAACAATGAGCAGTTCTTC. It yields the protein CSASGQANNEQFF.